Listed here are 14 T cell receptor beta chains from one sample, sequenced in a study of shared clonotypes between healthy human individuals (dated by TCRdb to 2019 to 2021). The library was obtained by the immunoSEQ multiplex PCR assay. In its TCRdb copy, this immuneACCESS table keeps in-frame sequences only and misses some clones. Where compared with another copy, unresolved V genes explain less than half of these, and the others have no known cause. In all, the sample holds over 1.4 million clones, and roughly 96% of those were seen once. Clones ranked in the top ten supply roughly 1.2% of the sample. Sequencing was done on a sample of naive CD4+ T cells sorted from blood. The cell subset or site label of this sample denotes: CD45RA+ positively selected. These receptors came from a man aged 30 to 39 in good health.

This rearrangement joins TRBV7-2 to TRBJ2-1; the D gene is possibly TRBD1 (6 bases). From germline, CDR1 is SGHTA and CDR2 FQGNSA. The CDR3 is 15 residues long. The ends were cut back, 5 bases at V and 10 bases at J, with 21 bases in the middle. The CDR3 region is CASSHKGTPEMEQFF. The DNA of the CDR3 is TGTGCCAGCAGCCATAAGGGGACACCAGAGATGGAGCAGTTCTTC.

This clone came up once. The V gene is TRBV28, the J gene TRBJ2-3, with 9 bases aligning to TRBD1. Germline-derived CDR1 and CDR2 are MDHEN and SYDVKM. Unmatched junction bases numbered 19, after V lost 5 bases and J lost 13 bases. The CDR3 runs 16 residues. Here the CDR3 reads CASSASYRPGQGWEYF. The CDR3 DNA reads TGTGCCAGCAGTGCAAGCTATAGACCCGGACAGGGGTGGGAGTATTTT. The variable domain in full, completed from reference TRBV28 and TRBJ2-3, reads DVKVTQSSRYLVKRTGEKVFLECVQDMDHENMFWYRQDPGLGLRLIYFSYDVKMKEKGDIPEGYSVSREKKERFSLILESASTNQTSMYLCASSASYRPGQGWEYFGPGTRLTVL.

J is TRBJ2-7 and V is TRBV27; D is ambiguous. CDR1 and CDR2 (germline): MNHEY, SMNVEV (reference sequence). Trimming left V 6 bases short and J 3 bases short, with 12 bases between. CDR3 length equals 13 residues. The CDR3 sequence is CASRRLRDYEQYF. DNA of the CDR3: TGTGCCAGCAGAAGGCTAAGGGACTACGAGCAGTACTTC.

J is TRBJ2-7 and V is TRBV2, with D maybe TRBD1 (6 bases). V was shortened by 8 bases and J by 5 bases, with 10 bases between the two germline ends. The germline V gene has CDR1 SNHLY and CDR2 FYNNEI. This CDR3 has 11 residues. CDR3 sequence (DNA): TGTGCCAGCTTCAGGGGAAACGAGCAGTACTTC. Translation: CASFRGNEQYF.

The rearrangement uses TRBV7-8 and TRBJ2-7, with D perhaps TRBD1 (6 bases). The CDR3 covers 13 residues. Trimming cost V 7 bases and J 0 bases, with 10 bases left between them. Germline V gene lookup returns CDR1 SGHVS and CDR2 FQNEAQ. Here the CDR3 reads CASNTGTSYEQYF. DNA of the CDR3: TGTGCCAGCAACACAGGGACCTCCTACGAGCAGTACTTC.

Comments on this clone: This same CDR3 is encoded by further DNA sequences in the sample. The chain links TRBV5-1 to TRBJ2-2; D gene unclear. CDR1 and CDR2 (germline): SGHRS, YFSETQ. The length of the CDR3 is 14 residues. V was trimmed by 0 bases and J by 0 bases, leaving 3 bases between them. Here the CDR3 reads CASSLVPNTGELFF. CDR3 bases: TGCGCCAGCAGCTTGGTACCGAACACCGGGGAGCTGTTTTTT.

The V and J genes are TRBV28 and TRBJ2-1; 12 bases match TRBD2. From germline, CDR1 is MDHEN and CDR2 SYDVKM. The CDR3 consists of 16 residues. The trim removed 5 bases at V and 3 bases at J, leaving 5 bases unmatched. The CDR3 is CASSPVLAGGYNEQFF. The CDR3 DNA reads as TGTGCCAGCAGTCCTGTACTAGCGGGAGGCTACAATGAGCAGTTCTTC.

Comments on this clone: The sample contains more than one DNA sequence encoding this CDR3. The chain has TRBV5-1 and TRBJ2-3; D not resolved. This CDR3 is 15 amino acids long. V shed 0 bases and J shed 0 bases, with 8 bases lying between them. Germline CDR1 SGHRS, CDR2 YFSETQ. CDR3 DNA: TGCGCCAGCAGCTTGGATGGAACTAGCACAGATACGCAGTATTTT. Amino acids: CASSLDGTSTDTQYF. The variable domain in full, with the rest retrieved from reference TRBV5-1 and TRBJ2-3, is KAGVTQTPRYLIKTRGQQVTLSCSPISGHRSVSWYQQTPGQGLQFLFEYFSETQRNKGNFPGRFSGRQFSNSRSEMNVSTLELGDSALYLCASSLDGTSTDTQYFGPGTRLTVL.

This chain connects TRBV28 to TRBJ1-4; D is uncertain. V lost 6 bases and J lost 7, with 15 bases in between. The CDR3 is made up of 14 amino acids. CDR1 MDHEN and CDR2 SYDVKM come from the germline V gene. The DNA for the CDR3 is TGTGCCAGCAGCCCCGAAGGTACCGTTGAAAAACTGTTTTTT. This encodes CASSPEGTVEKLFF.

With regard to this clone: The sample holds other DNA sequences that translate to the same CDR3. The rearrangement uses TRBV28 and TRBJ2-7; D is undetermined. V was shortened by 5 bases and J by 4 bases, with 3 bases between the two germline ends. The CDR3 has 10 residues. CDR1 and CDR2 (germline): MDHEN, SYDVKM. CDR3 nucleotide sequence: TGTGCCAGCAGTCAATACGAGCAGTACTTC. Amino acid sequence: CASSQYEQYF.

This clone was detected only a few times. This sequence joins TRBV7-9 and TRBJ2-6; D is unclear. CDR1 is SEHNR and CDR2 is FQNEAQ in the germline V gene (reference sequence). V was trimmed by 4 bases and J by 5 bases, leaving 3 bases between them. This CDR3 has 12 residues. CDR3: CASSYRANVLTF. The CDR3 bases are TGTGCCAGCAGCTACAGGGCCAACGTCCTGACTTTC.

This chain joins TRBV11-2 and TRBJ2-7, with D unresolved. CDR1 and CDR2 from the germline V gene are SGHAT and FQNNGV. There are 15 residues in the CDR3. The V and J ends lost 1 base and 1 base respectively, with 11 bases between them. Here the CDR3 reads CASSLVVGKSYEQYF. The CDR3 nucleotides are TGTGCCAGCAGCTTAGTTGTGGGTAAATCCTACGAGCAGTACTTC.

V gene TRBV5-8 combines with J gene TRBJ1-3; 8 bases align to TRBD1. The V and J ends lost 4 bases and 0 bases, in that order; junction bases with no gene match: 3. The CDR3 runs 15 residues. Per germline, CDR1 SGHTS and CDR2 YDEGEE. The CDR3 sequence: CASSLGQDSGNTIYF. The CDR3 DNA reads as TGTGCCAGCAGCCTGGGACAGGACTCTGGAAACACCATATATTTT.

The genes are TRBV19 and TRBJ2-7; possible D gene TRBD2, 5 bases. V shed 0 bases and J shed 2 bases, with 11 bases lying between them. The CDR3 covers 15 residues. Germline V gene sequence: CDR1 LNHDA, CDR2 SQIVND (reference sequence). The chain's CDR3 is CASSIELDGTYEQYF. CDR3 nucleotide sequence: TGTGCCAGTAGTATAGAACTAGACGGTACCTACGAGCAGTACTTC.